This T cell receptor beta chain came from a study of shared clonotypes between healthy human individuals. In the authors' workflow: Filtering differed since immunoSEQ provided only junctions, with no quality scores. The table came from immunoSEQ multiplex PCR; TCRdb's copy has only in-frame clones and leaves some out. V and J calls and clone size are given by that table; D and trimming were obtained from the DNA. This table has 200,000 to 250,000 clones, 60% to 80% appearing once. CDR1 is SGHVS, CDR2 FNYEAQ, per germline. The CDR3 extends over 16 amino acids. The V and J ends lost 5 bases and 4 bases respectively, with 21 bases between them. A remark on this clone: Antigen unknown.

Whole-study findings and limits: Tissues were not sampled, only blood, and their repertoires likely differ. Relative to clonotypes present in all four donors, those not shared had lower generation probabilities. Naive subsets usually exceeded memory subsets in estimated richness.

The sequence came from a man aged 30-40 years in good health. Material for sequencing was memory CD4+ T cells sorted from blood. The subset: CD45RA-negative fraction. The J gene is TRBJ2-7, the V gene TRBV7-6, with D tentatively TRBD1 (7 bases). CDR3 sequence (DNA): TGTGCCAGCAGCCCAGGTCTTTCAGGGGGGTTATACGAGCAGTACTTC. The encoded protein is CASSPGLSGGLYEQYF.